A single sample is the source of the 18 T cell receptor beta chains below, sequenced in a study of control samples from healthy donors and cancer patients. Produced via immunoSEQ multiplex PCR; TCRdb's table is partial and in-frame only. The profile shows about 130,000 clones, around 92% of them singletons. The sample consisted of PBMCs. These TCRs come from an older man with head and neck cancer.

The rearrangement uses TRBV6-5 and TRBJ2-5; 8 nucleotides match TRBD2. J lost 7 bases, V lost 4 bases, and 14 bases had no gene match. The CDR3 consists of 16 residues. The germline gives CDR1 MNHEY, CDR2 SVGAGI. The CDR3 loop reads CASSSRRGAPIGTQYF. Written as DNA, the CDR3 is TGTGCCAGCAGTTCGCGGCGGGGGGCCCCAATAGGGACCCAGTACTTC.

The V gene is TRBV5-1, the J gene TRBJ1-3; TRBD1 might be the D (6 bases). This CDR3 comprises 14 residues. Germline V gene data show CDR1 as SGHRS and CDR2 as YFSETQ. Trimming removed 4 bases from V and 0 bases from J, with 8 bases in between. The CDR3 loop is CASSGGYSGNTIYF. The CDR3 DNA sequence: TGCGCCAGCAGCGGGGGCTACTCTGGAAACACCATATATTTT.

The genes are TRBV12-3 or TRBV12-4 and TRBJ1-2, with TRBD1 matching 10 bases. V was clipped by 5 bases and J by 6 bases; unmatched bases: 3. The CDR3 is made up of 13 amino acids. The CDR3 DNA is TGTGCCAGCAGTCAGGACAGGGGGAATGGCTACACCTTC. It codes for CASSQDRGNGYTF.

The gene calls are TRBV20-1 and TRBJ1-5; D possibly corresponds to TRBD1 (5 bases). The V and J ends lost 3 bases and 2 bases respectively, with 17 bases between them. The CDR3 is made up of 16 amino acids. Germline V gene data show CDR1 as DFQATT and CDR2 as SNEGSKA (reference sequence). The CDR3 bases are TGCAGTGCTAGTTACTTTACAGGTTGGGGCAATCAGCCCCAGCATTTT. This codes for CSASYFTGWGNQPQHF.

The chain employs TRBV6-5 and TRBJ2-1; D remains ambiguous. CDR1 is MNHEY and CDR2 is SVGAGI in the germline V gene. This CDR3 has 13 residues. The ends were cut back, 0 bases at V and 7 bases at J, with 7 bases in the middle. As DNA, the CDR3 is TGTGCCAGCAGTTACTCTCAGGAAAATGAGCAGTTCTTC. Translating gives CASSYSQENEQFF.

This chain connects TRBV27 to TRBJ2-3; 7 nucleotides line up with TRBD1. J was trimmed by 0 bases and V by 4 bases; bases with no gene match: 13. Germline loops: CDR1 MNHEY, CDR2 SMNVEV (reference sequence). The CDR3 covers 18 residues. The CDR3 sequence: CASSSRRPGQISTDTQYF. The CDR3 coding sequence is TGTGCCAGCAGTTCCAGACGACCGGGACAGATTAGCACAGATACGCAGTATTTT.

The rearrangement links TRBV5-1 to TRBJ2-1, with TRBD2 matching over 9 bases. Germline V gene sequence: CDR1 SGHRS, CDR2 YFSETQ. The CDR3 length is 16 residues. The V segment lost 4 bases and the J segment 8 bases; nucleotides outside the gene matches: 13. CDR3 bases: TGCGCCAGCAGCCCGGCGCGGCTAGCGGGACGGGATGAGCAGTTCTTC. Amino acid sequence: CASSPARLAGRDEQFF. Full variable domain (outside the CDR3, taken from reference TRBV5-1 and TRBJ2-1): KAGVTQTPRYLIKTRGQQVTLSCSPISGHRSVSWYQQTPGQGLQFLFEYFSETQRNKGNFPGRFSGRQFSNSRSEMNVSTLELGDSALYLCASSPARLAGRDEQFFGPGTRLTVL.

The rearrangement links TRBV19 to TRBJ1-5; 8 positions match TRBD1. This CDR3 is built from 14 residues. Looked up from germline, CDR1 is LNHDA and CDR2 is SQIVND (reference sequence). The trim removed 6 bases at V and 4 bases at J, leaving 5 bases unmatched. CDR3 sequence: CASRTGEPNQPQHF. Here the CDR3 DNA reads TGTGCCAGTAGGACAGGGGAACCTAATCAGCCCCAGCATTTT.

This clone was detected once. The rearrangement joins TRBV6-1 to TRBJ1-5; D call uncertain. This CDR3 has 15 amino acids. The germline V gene encodes CDR1 MNHNS and CDR2 SASEGT. V was cut by 3 bases and J by 5 bases, with 14 bases left in between. The CDR3 DNA follows: TGTGCCAGCAGTGAGCACGGAGGGCTCCATCAGCCCCAGCATTTT. Its protein product is CASSEHGGLHQPQHF.

The chain combines TRBV5-4 with TRBJ2-1; TRBD2 matches 9 bases. V shed 0 bases, J shed 5 bases, and the junction held 6 bases outside the gene matches. Germline CDR1 and CDR2: SGHNT and YYREEE (reference sequence). This CDR3 has 16 residues. The CDR3 reads CASSLVRGGTHNEQFF. CDR3 DNA: TGTGCCAGCAGCTTGGTGCGGGGGGGCACCCACAATGAGCAGTTCTTC.

In its sample, this clone was seen a few times. The chain employs TRBV29-1 and TRBJ1-5; D is ambiguous. Per germline, CDR1 SQVTM and CDR2 ANQGSEA. The V end was cut by 4 bases, the J end by 4 bases, with 8 bases between. CDR3 length: 12 amino acids. For the CDR3, the DNA is TGCAGCGTTGCCGGGCCTAATCAGCCCCAGCATTTT. Translation: CSVAGPNQPQHF.

V gene TRBV18 combines with J gene TRBJ1-6; no clear D gene. With 2 bases removed from V and 7 bases from J, the gap between germline ends came to 9 bases. CDR3 length: 14 amino acids. Germline CDR1 and CDR2: KGHSH and LQKENI. CDR3 amino acids: CASSPTETNSPLHF. Here the CDR3 DNA reads TGTGCCAGCTCACCAACAGAGACGAATTCACCCCTCCACTTT.

The chain joins TRBV6-5 to TRBJ1-2; the match to TRBD1 covers 9 bases. In germline, CDR1 is MNHEY, CDR2 SVGAGI. V was clipped by 5 bases and J by 5 bases; unmatched bases: 9. CDR3 length: 15 residues. The CDR3, as DNA: TGTGCCAGCAGTCGTACGGGACAGGGTTTGTATGGCTACACCTTC. The encoded protein is CASSRTGQGLYGYTF.

V usage is TRBV20-1 and J usage is TRBJ1-1; D unresolved. Looked up from germline, CDR1 is DFQATT and CDR2 is SNEGSKA (reference sequence). CDR3 size: 11 residues. The germline V and J ends were trimmed by 1 base and 11 bases, with 11 bases remaining between them. In DNA form, the CDR3 reads TGCAGTGCTAGAGTACAGACGAAGGCTTTCTTT. Translation gives CSARVQTKAFF.

The rearrangement links TRBV19 to TRBJ2-7; 10 bases fit TRBD2. CDR3 length: 13 amino acids. With 4 bases clipped from V and 8 bases from J, the junction kept 5 bases outside the gene matches. Germline-derived CDR1 and CDR2 are LNHDA and SQIVND (reference sequence). The CDR3 protein is CASSTSGSNQQYF. The CDR3 bases are TGTGCCAGTAGTACTAGCGGGAGTAACCAGCAGTACTTC.

J is TRBJ2-7 and V is TRBV7-2; no definite D call. Germline values: CDR1 SGHTA, CDR2 FQGNSA. The V end lost 1 base, the J end lost 7 bases, and 17 bases lay between the germline ends. This CDR3 contains 15 residues. CDR3: CASSLVWTPKGEQYF. The CDR3, as DNA: TGTGCCAGCAGCTTAGTCTGGACGCCGAAAGGGGAGCAGTACTTC.

V gene TRBV21-1 combines with J gene TRBJ1-5. TRBV21-1 is tagged as a pseudogene. The CDR3 is 22 amino acids. The CDR3 DNA reads TGTGCCAGCAGCAAAATCGGTGGCAGGGGAGGGAGATGGGGACATAGCAATCAGCCCCAGCATTTT. Its protein product is CASSKIGGRGGRWGHSNQPQHF.

The chain is built from TRBV27 and TRBJ1-2; D unclear. Looked up from germline, CDR1 is MNHEY and CDR2 is SMNVEV (reference sequence). V lost 2 bases to trimming and J lost 4 bases, with 11 bases between them. CDR3 length equals 14 residues. CDR3 nucleotides: TGTGCCAGCAGTTTAGGCGGTGGGTTCTATGGCTACACCTTC. Translating it yields CASSLGGGFYGYTF.